This T cell receptor (beta chain) was observed in a study of blood T cell repertoires in COVID-19. Whole-study context: There were acute and convalescent COVID-19 samples, and they came from the United States, Italy and Spain.

The cohort comprised adults aged about 18 to 90 years residing in approximately 22 US areas. Two negative PCRs, clearance, or symptom resolution had been documented for recovered Cohort 3 donors. Original data processing: How many nucleated cells were present was estimated from reference gene primer amplification. The protocol was immunoSEQ multiplex PCR, while the TCRdb copy is restricted to in-frame clones and leaves out a portion. V and J calls and clone size come straight from that table; D and trimming were deduced from the DNA. The sample lists roughly 300,000 clones, about 90% occurring once. This CDR3 region has 20 residues. Germline CDR1 reads LGHDT; CDR2 reads YNNKEL (reference sequence). With V trimmed by 1 base and J by 0 bases, 11 bases remained unmatched.

The chain couples TRBV3-1 (or the pseudogene TRBV3-2) to TRBJ1-6, with 8 bases fitting TRBD1. The clonotype comes from a woman aged 25-40 years who had recovered from COVID-19. Sequences were obtained from PBMCs or T cells enriched from blood (not recorded which). CDR3 loop: CASSQVFRGPESSYNSPLHF. In nucleotides, the CDR3 is TGTGCCAGCAGCCAAGTTTTCAGGGGGCCCGAGAGCTCCTATAATTCACCCCTCCACTTT.